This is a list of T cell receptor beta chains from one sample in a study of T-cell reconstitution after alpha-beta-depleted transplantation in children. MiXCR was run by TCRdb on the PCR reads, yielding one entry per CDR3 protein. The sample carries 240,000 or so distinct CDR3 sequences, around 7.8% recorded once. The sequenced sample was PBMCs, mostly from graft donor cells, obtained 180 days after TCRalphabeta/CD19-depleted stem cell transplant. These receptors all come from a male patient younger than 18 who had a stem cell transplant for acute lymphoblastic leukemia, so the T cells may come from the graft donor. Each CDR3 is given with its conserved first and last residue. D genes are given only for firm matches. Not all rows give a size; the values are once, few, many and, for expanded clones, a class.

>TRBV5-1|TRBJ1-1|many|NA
TGCGCCAGCAGCTTTGAGGGGTTTACTGAAGCTTTCTTT
CASSFEGFTEAFF
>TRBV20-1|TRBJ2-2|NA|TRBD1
TGCAGTGCTATACAGGGGCTACGCACCGGGGAGCTGTTTTTT
CSAIQGLRTGELFF
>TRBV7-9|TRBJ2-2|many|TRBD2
TGTGCCAGCAGCTTAGCAACGGGACTAGCAGGGGAGCTGTTTTTT
CASSLATGLAGELFF
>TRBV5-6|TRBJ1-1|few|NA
TGTGCCAGCAGCTTTTTCATCCGACTAGGATCTGAAGCTTTCTTT
CASSFFIRLGSEAFF
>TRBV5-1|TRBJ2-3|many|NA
TGCGCCAGCACCAGTAGCACAGATACGCAGTATTTT
CASTSSTDTQYF
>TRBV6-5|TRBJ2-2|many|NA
TGTGCCAGCAGTTCCGGACGGTTTACCGGGGAGCTGTTTTTT
CASSSGRFTGELFF
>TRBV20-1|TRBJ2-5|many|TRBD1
TGCAGTGCTAGAGATTACTCTTCCCGGACAGGGAGGGAGACCCAGTACTTC
CSARDYSSRTGRETQYF
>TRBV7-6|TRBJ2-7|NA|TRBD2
TGTGCCAGCAGCTTGCTAGCGGGAGCGCCCGAGCAGTACTTC
CASSLLAGAPEQYF
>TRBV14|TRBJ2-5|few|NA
TGTGCCAGCAGCCAACTGGGATTTGGGCACGAGTACTTC
CASSQLGFGHEYF
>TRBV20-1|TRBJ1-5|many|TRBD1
TGCAGTGCAAAACAGGGGGACAATCAGCCCCAGCATTTT
CSAKQGDNQPQHF